This is a list of T cell receptor beta chains from one sample in a study of human T cells and chemical hapten exposure. TCRdb re-called the RACE reads through MiXCR, storing one row per CDR3 protein. The table has around 120,000 distinct CDR3 sequences, 12% to 15% seen once. The source material was whole blood, sampled in connection with sensitization to the hapten diphenylcyclopropenone (DPC). Source of these receptors: a man aged 18 to 35 with alopecia areata. Some clones in this sample may be carry-over from other donors' samples. CDR3s include the opening cysteine and the closing phenylalanine or tryptophan. D genes are given only for firm matches. Where a row states a size, it is once, few, many or the class of an expanded clone; other rows omit it.

>.|TRBJ1-2|TRBV12-3/TRBV12-4|few
CASSKKGSGYTF
TGTGCCAGCAGTAAAAAGGGGTCTGGCTACACCTTC
>TRBD1|TRBJ1-1|TRBV2|.
CASSELQGANTEAFF
TGTGCCAGCAGTGAACTACAGGGGGCGAACACTGAAGCTTTCTTT
>.|TRBJ1-5|TRBV3-1|few
CASSQDTEGGQPQHF
TGTGCCAGCAGCCAAGATACCGAGGGAGGTCAGCCCCAGCATTTT
>.|TRBJ2-1|TRBV28|.
CASRQPKGNEQFF
TGTGCCAGCAGGCAGCCTAAGGGCAATGAGCAGTTCTTC
>.|TRBJ1-5|TRBV6-1|few
CESRQDQINQPQHF
TGTGAATCTCGACAGGACCAAATCAATCAGCCCCAGCATTTT
>.|TRBJ2-5|TRBV7-6|.
CASSLDPGFSNWETQYF
TGTGCCAGCAGCTTAGACCCCGGCTTCTCAAACTGGGAGACCCAGTACTTC
>.|TRBJ1-1|TRBV28|few
CASSRDRLAFF
TGTGCCAGCAGCCGAGACAGGCTAGCTTTCTTT
>TRBD1|TRBJ2-6|TRBV10-2|.
CASRRGTGGRAGANVLTF
TGCGCCAGCAGGAGAGGGACAGGGGGCCGGGCAGGGGCCAACGTCCTGACTTTC
>.|TRBJ2-5|TRBV6-5|few
CASSRTPSGTPETQYF
TGTGCCAGCAGTCGCACCCCCTCAGGGACCCCGGAGACCCAGTACTTC
>.|TRBJ1-4|TRBV18|.
CASSQGSGNEKLFF
TGTGCCAGCTCACAGGGGTCTGGTAATGAAAAACTGTTTTTT
>.|TRBJ1-2|TRBV14|few
CASSQDPYYGYTF
TGTGCCAGCAGCCAAGACCCCTACTATGGCTACACCTTC
>.|TRBJ1-1|TRBV28|.
CASSRASNTEAFF
TGTGCCAGCAGCCGAGCCTCGAACACTGAAGCTTTCTTT
>.|TRBJ1-6|TRBV20-1|few
CSASDRSSYNSPLHF
TGCAGTGCTTCCGACCGGAGCTCCTATAATTCACCCCTCCACTTT
>.|TRBJ2-6|TRBV6-5|.
CASSRRNSGASVLTF
TGTGCCAGCAGCCGCAGGAACTCTGGGGCCAGCGTCCTGACTTTC
>TRBD2|TRBJ2-1|TRBV7-2|.
CASSLVLAGRFSYNEQFF
TGTGCCAGCAGCTTAGTACTAGCGGGGAGATTCTCCTACAATGAGCAGTTCTTC
>.|TRBJ2-3|TRBV11-2|.
CASSLPPGTSTDTQYF
TGTGCCAGCAGCTTACCCCCCGGTACTAGCACAGATACGCAGTATTTT
>.|TRBJ2-1|TRBV7-3|few
CASSLDSGRGNEQFF
TGTGCCAGCAGCTTAGACAGTGGGAGAGGTAATGAGCAGTTCTTC
>TRBD1|TRBJ1-3|TRBV10-3|.
CAINGGQGQNSGNTIYF
TGTGCCATCAATGGGGGACAGGGCCAAAACTCTGGAAACACCATATATTTT
>TRBD2|TRBJ2-3|TRBV4-1|few
CASSHPRRGGPTDTQYF
TGCGCCAGCAGCCACCCCCGGCGGGGGGGGCCCACAGATACGCAGTATTTT
>.|TRBJ1-3|TRBV27|few
CASSFNGIAGNTIYF
TGTGCCAGCAGTTTTAATGGGATCGCTGGAAACACCATATATTTT
>TRBD1|TRBJ1-3|TRBV20-1|.
CSASSGQSFSGNTIYF
TGCAGTGCTAGTTCGGGACAGAGTTTCTCTGGAAACACCATATATTTT
>.|TRBJ2-4|TRBV4-3|.
CASSQDSGDIQYF
TGCGCCAGCAGCCAAGATAGTGGCGACATTCAGTACTTC
>.|TRBJ1-4|TRBV18|many
CASSPRARLATNEKLFF
TGTGCCAGCTCACCACGTGCACGGCTTGCAACTAATGAAAAACTGTTTTTT
>.|TRBJ1-2|TRBV28|.
CASSLELRYTF
TGTGCCAGCAGTTTAGAACTCCGCTACACCTTC
>.|TRBJ2-7|TRBV7-9|few
CASSVGSYEQYF
TGTGCCAGCAGCGTCGGATCCTACGAGCAGTACTTC
>TRBD1|TRBJ1-2|TRBV4-3|few
CASSQERGQRNFNYGYTF
TGCGCCAGCAGCCAAGAGCGGGGACAGCGAAATTTCAACTATGGCTACACCTTC
>.|TRBJ1-4|TRBV10-3|.
CAISEDRNEKLFF
TGTGCCATCAGTGAGGACAGAAATGAAAAACTGTTTTTT
>.|TRBJ2-5|TRBV7-7|few
CASSSGTKETQYF
TGTGCCAGCAGCTCCGGGACCAAAGAGACCCAGTACTTC
>.|TRBJ2-5|TRBV20-1|once
CSARDPQAIDQETQYF
TGCAGTGCTAGAGATCCGCAGGCCATCGACCAAGAGACCCAGTACTTC
>TRBD2|TRBJ2-7|TRBV28|.
CASSRSGGTRYEQYF
TGTGCCAGCTCCCGTAGCGGGGGGACGCGCTACGAGCAGTACTTC
>.|TRBJ2-1|TRBV14|.
CASSQGVLGYNEQFF
TGTGCCAGCAGCCAGGGGGTTCTAGGGTACAATGAGCAGTTCTTC
>.|TRBJ1-2|TRBV4-1|.
CASSQDPPYTF
TGCGCCAGCAGCCAAGATCCACCCTACACCTTC
>.|TRBJ2-1|TRBV7-6|.
CASSPPGTRVAYNEQFF
TGTGCCAGCAGCCCGCCCGGGACAAGGGTGGCCTACAATGAGCAGTTCTTC
>.|TRBJ2-3|TRBV2|few
CASFEADGSTDTQYF
TGTGCCAGCTTCGAAGCAGACGGTAGCACAGATACGCAGTATTTT
>.|TRBJ1-4|TRBV7-2|.
CASSLVRVKGEKLFF
TGTGCCAGCAGCTTAGTCCGGGTGAAAGGGGAAAAACTGTTTTTT
>TRBD1|TRBJ2-7|TRBV2|few
CASSGQGKWQYF
TGTGCCAGCAGCGGACAGGGGAAGTGGCAGTACTTC
>.|TRBJ1-1|TRBV6-2/TRBV6-3|few
CASSARRLDTEAFF
TGTGCCAGCAGTGCGAGACGGCTGGACACTGAAGCTTTCTTT
>.|TRBJ1-1|TRBV4-3|.
CASSPGRKGTEAFF
TGCGCCAGCAGCCCCGGACGTAAGGGCACTGAAGCTTTCTTT
>TRBD1|TRBJ2-1|TRBV2|.
CASSDVTHRDSYNEQFF
TGTGCCAGCAGTGACGTGACCCACAGGGACAGCTACAATGAGCAGTTCTTC
>.|TRBJ1-5|TRBV5-5|.
CASSLAGGASNQPQHF
TGTGCCAGCAGCTTGGCGGGGGGCGCGAGCAATCAGCCCCAGCATTTT
>.|TRBJ2-3|TRBV2|few
CASSSRVGEGDTQYF
TGTGCCAGCAGTTCTAGGGTCGGGGAAGGAGATACGCAGTATTTT
>.|TRBJ1-5|TRBV20-1|.
CSALVDSINQPQHF
TGCAGTGCCCTCGTGGACAGTATCAATCAGCCCCAGCATTTT
>TRBD2|TRBJ2-1|TRBV27|few
CASKRLAGGLVYNEQFF
TGTGCCAGCAAAAGACTAGCGGGGGGGCTCGTATACAATGAGCAGTTCTTC
>.|TRBJ1-5|TRBV5-4|many
CASSFGGGSNQPQHF
TGTGCCAGCAGCTTCGGGGGTGGAAGCAATCAGCCCCAGCATTTT
>.|TRBJ1-1|TRBV12-3/TRBV12-4|many
CASRSRGNTEAFF
TGTGCCAGCAGGTCTCGGGGGAACACTGAAGCTTTCTTT
>.|TRBJ2-3|TRBV11-2|many
CASSLGGVDTQYF
TGTGCCAGCAGCTTAGGTGGGGTAGATACGCAGTATTTT
>.|TRBJ2-7|TRBV27|many
CASSLGAPAFFEQYF
TGTGCCAGCAGTTTGGGGGCCCCTGCGTTTTTCGAGCAGTACTTC
>.|TRBJ1-2|TRBV2|.
CASSEARSAGRFGYTF
TGTGCCAGCAGTGAAGCGCGAAGTGCAGGGCGTTTCGGCTACACCTTC
>.|TRBJ1-1|TRBV12-3/TRBV12-4|.
CASRGGPNTEAFF
TGTGCCAGCAGGGGCGGGCCTAACACTGAAGCTTTCTTT
>.|TRBJ1-5|TRBV25-1|.
CASSEFAGENQPQHF
TGTGCCAGCAGTGAATTTGCAGGGGAAAATCAGCCCCAGCATTTT
>.|TRBJ2-1|TRBV7-2|few
CASSLKWRGAYNEQFF
TGTGCCAGCAGCTTAAAGTGGAGGGGGGCCTACAATGAGCAGTTCTTC
>.|TRBJ2-1|TRBV10-3|.
CAINEWRATNEQFF
TGTGCCATCAATGAGTGGCGCGCCACTAATGAGCAGTTCTTC
>.|TRBJ2-2|TRBV9|few
CASSVAGMNTGELFF
TGTGCCAGCAGCGTAGCAGGGATGAACACCGGGGAGCTGTTTTTT
>.|TRBJ1-5|TRBV4-1|few
CASSQEWGSQPQHF
TGCGCCAGCAGCCAAGAATGGGGTAGTCAGCCCCAGCATTTT
>.|TRBJ1-2|TRBV10-3|few
CAISEYSGTFNADYGYTF
TGTGCCATCAGTGAGTATTCCGGGACATTTAATGCGGACTATGGCTACACCTTC